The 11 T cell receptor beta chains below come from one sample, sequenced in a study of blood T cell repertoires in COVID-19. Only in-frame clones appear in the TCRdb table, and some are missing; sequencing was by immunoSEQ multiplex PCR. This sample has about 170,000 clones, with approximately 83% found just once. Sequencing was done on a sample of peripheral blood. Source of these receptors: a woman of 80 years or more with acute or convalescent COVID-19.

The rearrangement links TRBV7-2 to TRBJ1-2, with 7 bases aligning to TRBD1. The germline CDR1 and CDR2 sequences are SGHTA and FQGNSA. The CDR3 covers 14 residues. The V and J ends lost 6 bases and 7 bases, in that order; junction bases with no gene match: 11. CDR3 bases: TGTGCCAGCAGGAGGCCCGACAGGGAATCTGGCTACACCTTC. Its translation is CASRRPDRESGYTF.

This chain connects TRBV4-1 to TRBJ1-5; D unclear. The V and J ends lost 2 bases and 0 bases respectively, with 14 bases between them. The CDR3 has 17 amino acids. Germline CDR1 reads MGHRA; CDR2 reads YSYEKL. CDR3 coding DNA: TGCGCCAGCAGCCAATACCCCCCCGAGGTTAGCAATCAGCCCCAGCATTTT. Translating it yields CASSQYPPEVSNQPQHF.

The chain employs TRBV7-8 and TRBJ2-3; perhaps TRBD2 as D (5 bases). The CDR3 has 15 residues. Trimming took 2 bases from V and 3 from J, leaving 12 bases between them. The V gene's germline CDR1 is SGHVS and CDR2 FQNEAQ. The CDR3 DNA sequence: TGTGCCAGCAGCTTACGAGGTAGCGAAACAGATACGCAGTATTTT. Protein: CASSLRGSETDTQYF.

CDR3 bases: TGTGCCAGCAGCGAGAGGAGCGGGCCCTACGAGCAGTACTTC. Translation gives CASSERSGPYEQYF. The chain has TRBV9 and TRBJ2-7; tentative D call: TRBD2 (6 bases). This CDR3 contains 14 residues. The germline gives CDR1 SGDLS, CDR2 YYNGEE. V was cut by 3 bases and J by 2 bases, with 12 bases left in between.

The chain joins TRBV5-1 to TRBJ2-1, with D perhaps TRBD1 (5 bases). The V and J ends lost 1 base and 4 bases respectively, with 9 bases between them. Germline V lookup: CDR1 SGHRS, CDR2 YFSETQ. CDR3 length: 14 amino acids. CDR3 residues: CASSLQDTYNEQFF. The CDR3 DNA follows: TGCGCCAGCAGCTTGCAGGACACATACAATGAGCAGTTCTTC. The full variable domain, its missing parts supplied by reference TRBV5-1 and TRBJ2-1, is KAGVTQTPRYLIKTRGQQVTLSCSPISGHRSVSWYQQTPGQGLQFLFEYFSETQRNKGNFPGRFSGRQFSNSRSEMNVSTLELGDSALYLCASSLQDTYNEQFFGPGTRLTVL.

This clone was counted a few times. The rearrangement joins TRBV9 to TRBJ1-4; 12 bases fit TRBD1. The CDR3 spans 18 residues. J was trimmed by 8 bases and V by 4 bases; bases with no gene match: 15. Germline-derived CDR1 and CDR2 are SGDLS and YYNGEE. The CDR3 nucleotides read TGTGCCAGCAGCCCTGGGACAGGGGGCACGCTCCGAAAGGAAAAACTGTTTTTT. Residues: CASSPGTGGTLRKEKLFF.

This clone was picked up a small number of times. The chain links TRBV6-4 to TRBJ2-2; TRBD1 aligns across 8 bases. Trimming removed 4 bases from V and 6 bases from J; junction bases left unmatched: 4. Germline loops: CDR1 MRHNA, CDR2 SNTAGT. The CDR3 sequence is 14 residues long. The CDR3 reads CASSGDRGAGELFF. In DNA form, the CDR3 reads TGTGCCAGCAGTGGAGACAGGGGAGCCGGGGAGCTGTTTTTT.

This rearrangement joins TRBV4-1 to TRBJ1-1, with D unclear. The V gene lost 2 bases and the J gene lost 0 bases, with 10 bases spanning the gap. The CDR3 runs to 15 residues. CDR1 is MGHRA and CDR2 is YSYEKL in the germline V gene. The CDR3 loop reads CASSQYSPMNTEAFF. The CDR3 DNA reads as TGCGCCAGCAGCCAATACAGCCCGATGAACACTGAAGCTTTCTTT.

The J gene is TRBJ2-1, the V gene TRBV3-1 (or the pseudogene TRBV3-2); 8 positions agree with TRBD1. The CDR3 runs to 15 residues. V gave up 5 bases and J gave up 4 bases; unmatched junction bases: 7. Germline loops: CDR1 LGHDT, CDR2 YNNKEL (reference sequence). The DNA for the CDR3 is TGTGCCAGCAGCTGGACCGGGACAGGATACAATGAGCAGTTCTTC. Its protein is CASSWTGTGYNEQFF.

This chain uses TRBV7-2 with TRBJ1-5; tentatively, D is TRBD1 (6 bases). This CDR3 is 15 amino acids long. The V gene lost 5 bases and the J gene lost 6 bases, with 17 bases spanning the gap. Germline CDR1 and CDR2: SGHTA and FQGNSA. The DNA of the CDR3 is TGTGCCAGCAGCGGGCGGGGGCAGGTGGGTCAGCCCCAGCATTTT. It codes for CASSGRGQVGQPQHF.

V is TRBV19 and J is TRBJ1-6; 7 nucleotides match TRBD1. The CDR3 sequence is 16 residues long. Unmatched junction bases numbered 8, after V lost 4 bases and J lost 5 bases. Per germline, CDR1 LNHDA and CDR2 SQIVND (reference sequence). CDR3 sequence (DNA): TGTGCCAGTAGTACCACGGGACAGAGTAATAATTCACCCCTCCACTTT. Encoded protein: CASSTTGQSNNSPLHF.